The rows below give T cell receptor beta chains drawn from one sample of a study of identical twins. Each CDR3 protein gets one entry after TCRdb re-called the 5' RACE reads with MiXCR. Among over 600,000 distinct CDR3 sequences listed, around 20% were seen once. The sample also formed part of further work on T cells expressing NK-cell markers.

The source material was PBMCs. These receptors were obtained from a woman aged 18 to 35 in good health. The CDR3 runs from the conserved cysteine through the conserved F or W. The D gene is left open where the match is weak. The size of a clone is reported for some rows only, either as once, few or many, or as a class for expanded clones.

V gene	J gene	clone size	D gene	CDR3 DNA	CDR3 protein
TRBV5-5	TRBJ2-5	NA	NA	TGTGCCAGCAGCTTGATCGGGGGCCCCCAGGAGACCCAGTACTTC	CASSLIGGPQETQYF
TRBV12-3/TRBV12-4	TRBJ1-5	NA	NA	TGTGCCAGCAGCATGCAGGGCCATAGCAATCAGCCCCAGCATTTT	CASSMQGHSNQPQHF
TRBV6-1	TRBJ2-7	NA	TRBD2	TGTGCCAGCACACCGACTAGCGGGACGGGCGAGCAGTACTTC	CASTPTSGTGEQYF
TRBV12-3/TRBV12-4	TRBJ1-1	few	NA	TGTGCCAGCACCAAGGACCCCCGGAGCACTGAAGCTTTCTTT	CASTKDPRSTEAFF
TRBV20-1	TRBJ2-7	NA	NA	TGCAGTGCTAGGGGCAGGGTAACCTACGAGCAGTACTTC	CSARGRVTYEQYF
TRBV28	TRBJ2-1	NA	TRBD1	TGTGCCAGCAGTTCGACAGGGATTCTGCGGCAGTTCTTC	CASSSTGILRQFF
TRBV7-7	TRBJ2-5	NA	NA	TGTGCTAGCAGCTCCAAATCCTTTTTCGGCCAAGAGACCCAGTACTTC	CASSSKSFFGQETQYF
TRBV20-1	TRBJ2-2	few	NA	TGCAGTGCTGGTCGACAGGAGAACACCGGGGAGCTGTTTTTT	CSAGRQENTGELFF
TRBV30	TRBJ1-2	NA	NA	TGTGCCTGGAGTGTACATGAATTTCGCACCTTC	CAWSVHEFRTF
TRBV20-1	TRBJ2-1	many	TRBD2	TGCAGTGCTAGACTGCTAGCGGGGATGGGCGATGAGCAGTTCTTC	CSARLLAGMGDEQFF
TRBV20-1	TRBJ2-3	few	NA	TGCAGTGCTAGGCCGGGGCCCGGAGATACGCAGTATTTT	CSARPGPGDTQYF
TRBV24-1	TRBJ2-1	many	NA	TGTGCCACCAGTGACCGAATTGACAACGATGAGCAGTTCTTC	CATSDRIDNDEQFF
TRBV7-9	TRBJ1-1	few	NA	TGTGCCAGCAGCCTAATGACTGAAGCTTTCTTT	CASSLMTEAFF
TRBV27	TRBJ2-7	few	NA	TGTGCCAGCAGTAGTGGGTTACTCGACGAGCAGTACTTC	CASSSGLLDEQYF
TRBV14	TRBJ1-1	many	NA	TGTGCCAGCAGCCAATTAGTCTTTGGGGAAGCTTTCTTT	CASSQLVFGEAFF
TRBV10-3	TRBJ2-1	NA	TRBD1	TGTGCCATCAGTGGCCGGGACAGGGACCCTAATGAGCAGTTCTTC	CAISGRDRDPNEQFF
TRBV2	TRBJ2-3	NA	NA	TGTGCCAGCAGTGAAGATCCCAGGGGAGATACGCAGTATTTT	CASSEDPRGDTQYF
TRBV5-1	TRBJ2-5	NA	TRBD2	TGCGCCAGCAGCCTAAGGAGCGGGAGCGGAGAGACCCAGTACTTC	CASSLRSGSGETQYF
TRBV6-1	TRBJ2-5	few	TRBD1	TGTGCCAGCAGAAGGGGGACAGCGCAAGAGACCCAGTACTTC	CASRRGTAQETQYF
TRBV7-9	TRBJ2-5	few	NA	TGTGCCAGCAGCTTGCCCCAGGGGAAAGAGACCCAGTACTTC	CASSLPQGKETQYF
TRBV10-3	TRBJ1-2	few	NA	TGTGCCATCAGGGTGGGGCCATATGGCTACACCTTC	CAIRVGPYGYTF
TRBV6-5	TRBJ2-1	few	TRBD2	TGTGCCAGCAGTTTGCTGCGGGGGGGAATGTCCAATGAGCAGTTCTTC	CASSLLRGGMSNEQFF
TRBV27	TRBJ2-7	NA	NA	TGTGCCAGCAGCCCAGGACAGTGGGCGGCCTACGAGCAGTACTTC	CASSPGQWAAYEQYF
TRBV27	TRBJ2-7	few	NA	TGTGCCAGCAGTCATAGCCCGATGAGTGGGAGCTCCTACGAGCAGTACTTC	CASSHSPMSGSSYEQYF
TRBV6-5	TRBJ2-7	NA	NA	TGTGCCAGCAGTTACTGGTCCTCGAGCGAGCAGTACTTC	CASSYWSSSEQYF
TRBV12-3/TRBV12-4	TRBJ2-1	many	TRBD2	TGTGCCAGCAGTTTTTTAGCGGGTGAGCAGTTCTTC	CASSFLAGEQFF
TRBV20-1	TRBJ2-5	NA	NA	TGCAGTGCAACGACGGGAGAGACCCAGTACTTC	CSATTGETQYF
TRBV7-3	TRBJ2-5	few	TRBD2	TGTGCCAGCAGCTTAGGTCGGGGGGGCCGACAAGAGACCCAGTACTTC	CASSLGRGGRQETQYF
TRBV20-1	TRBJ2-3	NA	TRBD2	TGCAGTGCCTTACTAGCGGGAGTAGCCACAGATACGCAGTATTTT	CSALLAGVATDTQYF
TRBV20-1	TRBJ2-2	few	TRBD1	TGCAGTGCAACAGGGGAGAACACCGGGGAGCTGTTTTTT	CSATGENTGELFF
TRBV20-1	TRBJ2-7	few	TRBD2	TGCAGTGCTAGAGTGCGGGAGTCTGGTGAGCAGTACTTC	CSARVRESGEQYF
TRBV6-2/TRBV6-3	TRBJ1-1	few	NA	TGTGCCAGCAGTTACGCGGCGGCAAACACTGAAGCTTTCTTT	CASSYAAANTEAFF
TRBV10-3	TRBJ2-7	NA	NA	TGTGCCATCAGTGGGAGCCGGAACGAGCAGTACTTC	CAISGSRNEQYF
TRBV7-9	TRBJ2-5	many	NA	TGTGCCAGCAGCCTGGACACGCGTTGGGAGACCCAGTACTTC	CASSLDTRWETQYF
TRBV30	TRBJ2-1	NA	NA	TGTGCCTGGAGTCAAAGGCTAGCTGAGCAGTTCTTC	CAWSQRLAEQFF
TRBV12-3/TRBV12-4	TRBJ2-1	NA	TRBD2	TGTGCCAGCAGGGCGCGGGAGGGCCTCCACAATGAGCAGTTCTTC	CASRAREGLHNEQFF
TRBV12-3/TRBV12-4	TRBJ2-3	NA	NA	TGTGCCAGCAGCCCAGGGATCCCAGATACGCAGTATTTT	CASSPGIPDTQYF
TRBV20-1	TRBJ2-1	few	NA	TGCAGTGCTTGGAGGGCTGAGCAGTTCTTC	CSAWRAEQFF
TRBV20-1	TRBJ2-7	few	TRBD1	TGCAGTGCGGGACAGTCTTCCTACGAGCAGTACTTC	CSAGQSSYEQYF